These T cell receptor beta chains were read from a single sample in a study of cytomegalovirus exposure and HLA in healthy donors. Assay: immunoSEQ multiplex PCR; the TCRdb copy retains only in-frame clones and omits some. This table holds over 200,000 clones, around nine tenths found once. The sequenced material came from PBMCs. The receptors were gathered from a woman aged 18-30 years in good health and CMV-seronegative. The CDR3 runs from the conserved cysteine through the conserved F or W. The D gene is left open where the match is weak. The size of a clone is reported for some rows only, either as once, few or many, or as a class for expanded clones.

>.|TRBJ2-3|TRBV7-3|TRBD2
TGTGCCAGCAGCTTAATGTCACTAGCGGTAACAGATACGCAGTATTTT
CASSLMSLAVTDTQYF
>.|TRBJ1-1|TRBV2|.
TGTGCCAGCAGTGAAGCGCCGGGGAAGAACACTGAAGCTTTCTTT
CASSEAPGKNTEAFF
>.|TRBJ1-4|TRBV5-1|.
TGCGCCAGCAGCTCGACCGGGACAACTAATGAAAAACTGTTTTTT
CASSSTGTTNEKLFF
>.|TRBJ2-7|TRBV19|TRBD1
TGTGCCAGTAGTATTTCCGGGACAGCCTACGAGCAGTACTTC
CASSISGTAYEQYF
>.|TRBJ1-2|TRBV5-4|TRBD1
TGTGCCAGCAGCTTGGTTGGACAGGGTGGCTATGGCTACACCTTC
CASSLVGQGGYGYTF
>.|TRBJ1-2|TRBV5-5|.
TGTGCCAGCAGGTCAGCAGGGGTCCCGAACTATGGCTACACCTTC
CASRSAGVPNYGYTF
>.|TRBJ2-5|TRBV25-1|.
TGTGCCAGCAGTGAGCGGGAACAAGAGACCCAGTACTTC
CASSEREQETQYF
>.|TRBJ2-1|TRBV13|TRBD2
TGTGCCAGCAGCTTAGAGGCACTAGCGGGGCTGTACAATGAGCAGTTCTTC
CASSLEALAGLYNEQFF
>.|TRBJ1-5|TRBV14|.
TGTGCCAGGAACTGTACGAGGGATCAGCCCCAGCATTTT
CARNCTRDQPQHF
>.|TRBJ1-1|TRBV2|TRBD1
TGTGCCAGCGAATTATACAGGGGTGGTACTGAAGCTTTCTTT
CASELYRGGTEAFF
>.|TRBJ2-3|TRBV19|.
TGTGCCAGCAAGCCCGGGGTAGCAAAAGATACGCAGTATTTT
CASKPGVAKDTQYF
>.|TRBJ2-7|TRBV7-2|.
TGTGCCAGCAGCTTAATTGACGCGGGGTCCTACGAGCAGTACTTC
CASSLIDAGSYEQYF
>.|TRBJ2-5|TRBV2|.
TGTGCCAGCAGCCCCCGGACTATCCAAGAGACCCAGTACTTC
CASSPRTIQETQYF
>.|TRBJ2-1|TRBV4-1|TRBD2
TGCGCCAGCAGCCAAGTCACTAGCGGTTACTCCTACAATGAGCAGTTCTTC
CASSQVTSGYSYNEQFF
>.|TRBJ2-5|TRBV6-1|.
TGTGCCAGCAGTCTACAGGGAGGGGAGACCCAGTACTTC
CASSLQGGETQYF
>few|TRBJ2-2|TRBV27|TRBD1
TGTGCCAGCAGTTTATGGGACAGGGGAAGTGTCGCGGAGCTGTTTTTT
CASSLWDRGSVAELFF
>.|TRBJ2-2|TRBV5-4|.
TGTGCCAGCTTCGGAGGGCAGGGCACCGGGGAGCTGTTTTTT
CASFGGQGTGELFF
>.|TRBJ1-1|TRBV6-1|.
TGTGCCAGCAGTGAATTGTGGAGGAGTCCTGAAGCTTTCTTT
CASSELWRSPEAFF
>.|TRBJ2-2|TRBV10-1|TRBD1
TGCGCCAGCAGCTCACTTACAGGGGGCCACGGGGAGCTGTTTTTT
CASSSLTGGHGELFF
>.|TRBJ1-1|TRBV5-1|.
TGCGCCAGCAGCCCGTTACAGGGGAACACTGAAGCTTTCTTT
CASSPLQGNTEAFF
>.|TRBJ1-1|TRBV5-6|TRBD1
TGTGCCAGCAGCACATGGACAGGGATGAACACTGAAGCTTTCTTT
CASSTWTGMNTEAFF
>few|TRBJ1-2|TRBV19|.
TGTGCCAGTAGTACTCCGACTGATTTCTTATATGGCTACACCTTC
CASSTPTDFLYGYTF
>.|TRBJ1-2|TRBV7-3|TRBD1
TGTGCCAGCAGCTTAACGTTAGGAGGGGGCGATGGCTACACCTTC
CASSLTLGGGDGYTF
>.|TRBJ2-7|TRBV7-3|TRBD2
TGTGCCAGCAGCCCCTCCGGGAGGGCGCGAGAGCAGTACTTC
CASSPSGRAREQYF